The 24 T cell receptor beta chains below come from one sample, sequenced in a study of cytomegalovirus exposure and HLA in healthy donors. With 60 Vbeta and 13 Jbeta primers, the PCR was carried out. Generated by immunoSEQ multiplex PCR, the TCRdb table keeps only in-frame clones and is missing some. The repertoire holds approximately 260,000 clones, with approximately 85% as singletons. Sequencing was performed on PBMCs. The source of these receptors is a woman aged 40 to 49 in good health and CMV-seropositive.

This clone turned up a few times. The chain carries TRBV5-1 and TRBJ1-2; D is possibly TRBD1 (5 bases). Germline V gene sequence: CDR1 SGHRS, CDR2 YFSETQ. The CDR3 totals 13 residues. Trimming removed 0 bases from V and 6 bases from J, with 9 bases in between. The CDR3 DNA follows: TGCGCCAGCAGCTTGGAGGCAGGGCATGGCTACACCTTC. Protein product: CASSLEAGHGYTF.

This clone appeared a single time. The J gene is TRBJ2-2, the V gene TRBV6-5, with 8 bases aligning to TRBD2. The trim removed 4 bases at V and 4 bases at J, leaving 8 bases unmatched. The CDR3 consists of 16 residues. The V gene's germline CDR1 is MNHEY and CDR2 SVGAGI. In DNA, the CDR3 is TGTGCCAGCAGTTTATTGGCGGGAGGACGCACCGGGGAGCTGTTTTTT. Translation: CASSLLAGGRTGELFF.

The chain couples TRBV6-5 to TRBJ1-6; possible D gene TRBD1, 6 bases. CDR3 length: 15 residues. V dropped 3 bases and J dropped 6 bases, with 12 bases sitting between them. Germline V gene sequence: CDR1 MNHEY, CDR2 SVGAGI. The CDR3, as DNA: TGTGCCAGCAGTTATCAGGACAGAACTAATTCACCCCTCCACTTT. This encodes CASSYQDRTNSPLHF.

V gene TRBV19 combines with J gene TRBJ2-3; possibly TRBD2 for D (5 bases). CDR3 length: 12 residues. Trimming took 10 bases from V and 5 from J, leaving 13 bases between them. The germline CDR1 and CDR2 sequences are LNHDA and SQIVND (reference sequence). Here the CDR3 reads CATEASLDTQYF. CDR3 nucleotide sequence: TGTGCCACCGAGGCTAGCCTAGATACGCAGTATTTT.

The chain carries TRBV29-1 and TRBJ2-7; tentative D call: TRBD2 (6 bases). This CDR3 region has 12 residues. The germline V gene has CDR1 SQVTM and CDR2 ANQGSEA. V was cut by 5 bases and J by 7 bases, with 15 bases left in between. CDR3 amino acids: CSVSDYQGEQYF. CDR3 bases: TGCAGCGTTTCGGACTACCAAGGGGAGCAGTACTTC.

The chain couples TRBV29-1 to TRBJ2-3, with TRBD2 matching 8 bases. This CDR3 has 13 amino acids. The V segment lost 5 bases and the J segment 5 bases; nucleotides outside the gene matches: 6. From germline, CDR1 is SQVTM and CDR2 ANQGSEA. CDR3 sequence: CSVCREGGDTQYF. In DNA, the CDR3 is TGCAGCGTTTGCCGGGAGGGGGGAGATACGCAGTATTTT.

The chain recombines TRBV27 with TRBJ2-3, with a tentative D call TRBD1 (5 bases). Germline loops: CDR1 MNHEY, CDR2 SMNVEV (reference sequence). CDR3 size: 17 residues. Trimming shortened V by 6 bases and J by 5 bases, and 24 bases separated the two germline ends. This CDR3 is CASSRTEGVTLGDTQYF. The CDR3 DNA sequence: TGTGCCAGCAGCCGGACGGAAGGGGTAACGTTGGGAGATACGCAGTATTTT.

This clone was found once. The chain joins TRBV5-1 to TRBJ2-7, with D possibly being TRBD1 (6 bases). Trimming removed 2 bases from V and 3 bases from J, with 9 bases in between. In germline, CDR1 is SGHRS, CDR2 YFSETQ. The CDR3 totals 13 residues. This CDR3 is CASSFRTDYEQYF. CDR3 coding DNA: TGCGCCAGCAGCTTCCGGACAGACTACGAGCAGTACTTC.

This clone was found once. The chain recombines TRBV9 with TRBJ2-1; D unclear. Trimming took 4 bases from V and 4 from J, leaving 6 bases between them. The length of the CDR3 is 12 residues. In germline, CDR1 is SGDLS, CDR2 YYNGEE. CDR3 protein: CASSITYNEQFF. The CDR3 nucleotides are TGTGCCAGCAGCATCACTTACAATGAGCAGTTCTTC.

J is TRBJ2-7 and V is TRBV7-2; 10 bases are shared with TRBD2. The germline V gene has CDR1 SGHTA and CDR2 FQGNSA. V lost 5 bases and J lost 1; bases outside the gene matches: 5. CDR3 length: 15 amino acids. Here the CDR3 DNA reads TGTGCCAGCAGCCTGGGACTAGCGCTTTCCTACGAGCAGTACTTC. It codes for CASSLGLALSYEQYF.

This chain uses TRBV9 with TRBJ2-3; D remains unclear. Deletions cut 0 bases from V and 5 bases from J, with 10 bases between. Germline loops: CDR1 SGDLS, CDR2 YYNGEE. The CDR3 consists of 14 residues. In DNA form, the CDR3 reads TGTGCCAGCAGCGTAGCTACTGGCGGAGATACGCAGTATTTT. It encodes CASSVATGGDTQYF.

V usage is TRBV11-3 and J usage is TRBJ2-1, with 7 bases matching TRBD2. Germline V lookup: CDR1 SGHNT, CDR2 YENEEA. There are 16 residues in the CDR3. Trimming took 1 base from V and 3 from J; bases not matched to a gene: 6. CDR3 amino acids: CASSLGGSEVYNEQFF. The CDR3 DNA follows: TGTGCCAGCAGCTTAGGCGGGAGCGAGGTCTACAATGAGCAGTTCTTC.

The gene calls are TRBV30 and TRBJ1-5; D perhaps matches TRBD1 (6 bases). Germline lookup yields CDR1 GTSNPN and CDR2 SVGIG (reference sequence). Trimming left V 0 bases short and J 3 bases short, with 9 bases between. CDR3 size: 14 residues. Written as DNA, the CDR3 is TGTGCCTGGAGTGTCGGACAGCTCAATCAGCCCCAGCATTTT. This translates into CAWSVGQLNQPQHF.

The rearrangement links TRBV5-6 to TRBJ2-1; 11 bases are a match to TRBD2. In germline, CDR1 is SGHDT, CDR2 YYEEEE. There are 15 residues in the CDR3. J was trimmed by 4 bases and V by 5 bases; bases with no gene match: 5. CDR3 nucleotide sequence: TGTGCCAGCAGTTCCCTAGCGGGAGGTTACAATGAGCAGTTCTTC. Translation: CASSSLAGGYNEQFF.

The J gene is TRBJ2-3, the V gene TRBV30, with a possible D match to TRBD2 (6 bases). The CDR3 consists of 15 residues. Germline loops: CDR1 GTSNPN, CDR2 SVGIG (reference sequence). V was clipped by 0 bases and J by 2 bases, with 12 bases between them. CDR3 loop: CAWSVGSGLTDTQYF. CDR3 bases: TGTGCCTGGAGTGTAGGTAGCGGACTCACAGATACGCAGTATTTT.

The chain couples TRBV5-1 to TRBJ1-5; no firm D call. The CDR3 length is 15 residues. CDR1 is SGHRS and CDR2 is YFSETQ in the germline V gene. Trimming removed 0 bases from V and 3 bases from J, with 10 bases in between. In DNA form, the CDR3 reads TGCGCCAGCAGCTTGGCGTCAGGAATCAATCAGCCCCAGCATTTT. Its protein is CASSLASGINQPQHF.

J is TRBJ1-2 and V is TRBV5-1, with TRBD1 identical over 8 bases. Per the germline V gene, CDR1 is SGHRS and CDR2 is YFSETQ. J lost 3 bases, V lost 3 bases, and 7 bases had no gene match. The CDR3 sequence is 15 residues long. CDR3 region: CASSSMDREDYGYTF. In nucleotides, the CDR3 is TGCGCCAGCAGCTCGATGGACAGGGAGGACTATGGCTACACCTTC.

The chain employs TRBV5-1 and TRBJ2-5; TRBD2 matches at 7 bases. The CDR3 is made up of 16 amino acids. V lost 1 base to trimming and J lost 4 bases; unmatched junction nucleotides: 10. Germline V gene data show CDR1 as SGHRS and CDR2 as YFSETQ. The CDR3 sequence is CASSLMAGVRIETQYF. Here the CDR3 DNA reads TGCGCCAGCAGCTTGATGGCGGGAGTGAGAATAGAGACCCAGTACTTC.

V gene TRBV6-1 combines with J gene TRBJ2-7; 10 bases agree with TRBD1. Germline lookup yields CDR1 MNHNS and CDR2 SASEGT. Trimming at V came to 1 base and at J to 5 bases, leaving 5 bases not matched to a gene. The CDR3 length is 15 residues. The CDR3 loop reads CASSEEATGGHEQYF. CDR3 in DNA: TGTGCCAGCAGTGAAGAAGCGACAGGGGGCCACGAGCAGTACTTC.

The chain links TRBV29-1 to TRBJ1-2; a weak D match, TRBD1 (6 bases). Germline CDR1 reads SQVTM; CDR2 reads ANQGSEA. V was shortened by 6 bases and J by 5 bases, with 13 bases between the two germline ends. The CDR3 sequence is 12 residues long. CDR3 protein: CSVSRQAYGYTF. The CDR3 DNA reads as TGCAGCGTCTCCCGACAGGCGTATGGCTACACCTTC.

The chain uses TRBV19 and TRBJ2-2, with D hard to call. The CDR3 extends over 17 amino acids. Germline CDR1 and CDR2: LNHDA and SQIVND (reference sequence). The ends were cut back, 6 bases at V and 4 bases at J, with 21 bases in the middle. The CDR3: CASRVWVGSRGTGELFF. CDR3 in DNA: TGTGCCAGTAGGGTCTGGGTAGGCTCGCGAGGCACCGGGGAGCTGTTTTTT.

The chain uses TRBV5-1 and TRBJ1-2; TRBD1 might be the D (5 bases). The CDR3 covers 15 residues. The V and J ends lost 0 bases and 8 bases respectively, with 17 bases between them. The germline V gene encodes CDR1 SGHRS and CDR2 YFSETQ. This CDR3 reads CASSLGGPGTWGYTF. DNA for the CDR3: TGCGCCAGCAGCTTGGGTGGGCCCGGGACTTGGGGCTACACCTTC.

This sequence joins TRBV7-2 and TRBJ1-6; 9 bases line up with TRBD1. This CDR3 has 14 residues. Germline CDR1 SGHTA, CDR2 FQGNSA. J was trimmed by 7 bases and V by 5 bases; bases with no gene match: 3. The CDR3 bases are TGTGCCAGCAGCAGAGGGACAGGGAATTCACCCCTCCACTTT. Amino acid sequence: CASSRGTGNSPLHF.

V gene TRBV6-5 combines with J gene TRBJ2-5, with D tentatively TRBD2 (6 bases). The germline CDR1 and CDR2 sequences are MNHEY and SVGAGI. V was shortened by 0 bases and J by 0 bases, with 11 bases between the two germline ends. This CDR3 spans 16 amino acids. The CDR3 loop reads CASSYSASAYQETQYF. Written as DNA, the CDR3 is TGTGCCAGCAGTTACTCCGCTAGCGCGTACCAAGAGACCCAGTACTTC.